This entry is about one TCR beta chain. Its specificity is not known. The CDR3 sequence is 14 residues long. With V trimmed by 6 bases and J by 3 bases, 5 bases remained unmatched. Sequencing was designed to attain a depth spanning 1 in 200,000 to 1 in 1 million T cells. TCRdb's copy holds only in-frame clones and misses some; the assay was immunoSEQ multiplex PCR. The table records nearly 100,000 clones, around four fifths of them present only once. The data derive from a study of cytotoxic CD8 clonotypes in ibrutinib-treated CLL. At the level of the study: Sequenced samples delivered averages of roughly 250,000 productive templates and 90,000 or so productive rearrangements.

Study-level findings and limits: Clonality was higher at baseline than in age-matched healthy donors and tracked circulating CD8+ T-cell counts. Clonality increased with ibrutinib response but returned toward baseline at progression.

The chain links TRBV23-1 to TRBJ1-1; 9 bases align to TRBD1. TRBV23-1 is given ORF status, its function remaining uncertain. Here the sequenced sample was PBMCs, taken after 12 months of ibrutinib treatment. This sequence originates from a human donor with chronic lymphocytic leukemia. The CDR3, as DNA: TGCGCCAGCAGCCTGGGACAGGGAGACACTGAAGCTTTCTTT. This codes for CASSLGQGDTEAFF.